Listed below are T cell receptor beta chains from one sample, sequenced in a study of T cell responses to AZD1222 COVID-19 vaccine. Here immunoSEQ multiplex PCR was the method, and the copy in TCRdb shows in-frame clones only, minus some. The sample holds about 140,000 clones, roughly 92% seen once. Source: peripheral blood, taken 28 days after the second AZD1222 dose. Receptor source: an adult who received the AZD1222 COVID-19 vaccine. CDR3s include the opening cysteine and the closing phenylalanine or tryptophan. The D gene is left open where the match is weak. Where a row states a size, it is once, few, many or the class of an expanded clone; other rows omit it.

CDR3 protein: CASRSQRDSYNEQFF
CDR3 DNA: TGTGCCAGCAGGAGCCAGCGGGATTCCTACAATGAGCAGTTCTTC
J gene: TRBJ2-1
V gene: TRBV2
D gene: TRBD2
clone size: .

CDR3 protein: CASGLAGDSDTQYF
CDR3 DNA: TGTGCCAGTGGACTAGCGGGAGATTCGGATACGCAGTATTTT
J gene: TRBJ2-3
V gene: TRBV19
D gene: TRBD2
clone size: .

CDR3 protein: CASRLAPRAPTEAFF
CDR3 DNA: TGTGCAAGTCGCTTAGCGCCCAGGGCCCCCACTGAAGCTTTCTTT
J gene: TRBJ1-1
V gene: TRBV12-2
D gene: .
clone size: .

CDR3 protein: CASSRRQGTYNEQFF
CDR3 DNA: TGTGCCAGTAGTCGAAGGCAGGGTACCTACAATGAGCAGTTCTTC
J gene: TRBJ2-1
V gene: TRBV19
D gene: .
clone size: once

CDR3 protein: CATSDWTGKQETQYF
CDR3 DNA: TGTGCCACCAGTGATTGGACGGGAAAGCAGGAGACCCAGTACTTC
J gene: TRBJ2-5
V gene: TRBV24-1
D gene: .
clone size: .

CDR3 protein: CASSDDRGEQYF
CDR3 DNA: TGTGCCAGCAGCGACGACAGGGGCGAGCAGTACTTC
J gene: TRBJ2-7
V gene: TRBV2
D gene: TRBD1
clone size: .

CDR3 protein: CAIEAGRGYTF
CDR3 DNA: TGTGCCATCGAGGCAGGGCGAGGCTACACCTTC
J gene: TRBJ1-2
V gene: TRBV10-3
D gene: .
clone size: .

CDR3 protein: CASSFQGAQPQHF
CDR3 DNA: TGTGCCAGCAGCTTTCAGGGGGCTCAGCCCCAGCATTTT
J gene: TRBJ1-5
V gene: TRBV21-1
D gene: .
clone size: .

CDR3 protein: CASTIERGYEQYF
CDR3 DNA: TGTGCCAGCACTATCGAGAGGGGCTACGAGCAGTACTTC
J gene: TRBJ2-7
V gene: TRBV11-2
D gene: .
clone size: .

CDR3 protein: CASSRGTGSGSNQPQHF
CDR3 DNA: TGTGCCAGCAGCCGCGGGACAGGGAGCGGGAGCAATCAGCCCCAGCATTTT
J gene: TRBJ1-5
V gene: TRBV2
D gene: TRBD1
clone size: .

CDR3 protein: CASRASGRADEQYF
CDR3 DNA: TGTGCCAGCAGAGCTAGCGGGAGGGCCGACGAGCAGTACTTC
J gene: TRBJ2-7
V gene: TRBV28
D gene: TRBD2
clone size: .

CDR3 protein: CASRDRAASGSVSYNEQFF
CDR3 DNA: TGTGCCAGCAGAGATCGGGCGGCTAGCGGGAGTGTTTCCTACAATGAGCAGTTCTTC
J gene: TRBJ2-1
V gene: TRBV27
D gene: TRBD2
clone size: .

CDR3 protein: CASSLGDSYGYTF
CDR3 DNA: TGTGCCAGCAGTCTCGGGGACAGCTATGGCTACACCTTC
J gene: TRBJ1-2
V gene: TRBV28
D gene: TRBD1
clone size: .